A single sample is the source of the 7 T cell receptor beta chains below, sequenced in a study of blood T cell repertoires in COVID-19. TCRdb's copy holds only in-frame clones and misses some; the assay was immunoSEQ multiplex PCR. The table shows hundreds of thousands of clones, with nearly 90% occurring only once. The source material was PBMCs or T cells enriched from blood (not recorded which). Source of these receptors: a woman aged 18 to 35 with acute COVID-19.

The CDR3 DNA is TGTGCCAGCAGCGAACAAGCGGCTAGCACAGATACGCAGTATTTT. Residues: CASSEQAASTDTQYF. The genes are TRBV9 and TRBJ2-3, with a weak D call TRBD2 (5 bases). Trimming cost V 3 bases and J 0 bases, with 11 bases left between them. CDR1 and CDR2 from the germline V gene are SGDLS and YYNGEE. The CDR3 loop spans 15 amino acids.

CDR3: CASSFMAGQPGSYTF. CDR3 in DNA: TGTGCCAGCAGCTTCATGGCCGGACAGCCTGGATCGTACACCTTC. The chain combines TRBV7-9 with TRBJ1-2; tentative D call: TRBD1 (6 bases). Trimming left V 3 bases short and J 11 bases short, with 22 bases between. The germline CDR1 and CDR2 sequences are SEHNR and FQNEAQ (reference sequence). There are 15 residues in the CDR3. Supplemented by reference TRBV7-9 and TRBJ1-2, the full variable domain reads DTGVSQNPRHKITKRGQNVTFRCDPISEHNRLYWYRQTLGQGPEFLTYFQNEAQLEKSRLLSDRFSAERPKGSFSTLEIQRTEQGDSAMYLCASSFMAGQPGSYTFGSGTRLTVV.

The chain is built from TRBV19 and TRBJ1-5, with 10 bases that match TRBD1. The J segment lost 1 base and the V segment lost 4 bases, leaving 4 bases of the junction unmatched. Germline V lookup: CDR1 LNHDA, CDR2 SQIVND (reference sequence). This CDR3 is built from 16 residues. The CDR3 sequence is CASSTGTGVSNQPQHF. The CDR3 bases are TGTGCCAGTAGTACCGGGACAGGGGTCAGCAATCAGCCCCAGCATTTT. The variable domain in full, with the rest retrieved from reference TRBV19 and TRBJ1-5, is DGGITQSPKYLFRKEGQNVTLSCEQNLNHDAMYWYRQDPGQGLRLIYYSQIVNDFQKGDIAEGYSVSREKKESFPLTVTSAQKNPTAFYLCASSTGTGVSNQPQHFGDGTRLSIL.

The chain links TRBV19 to TRBJ2-1; 7 bases agree with TRBD2. V dropped 0 bases and J dropped 7; count of bases not matched to a gene: 6. Germline CDR1 is LNHDA and CDR2 is SQIVND (reference sequence). CDR3 length: 15 amino acids. This chain's CDR3 is CASSIEERDGNEQFF. The CDR3 nucleotides are TGTGCCAGTAGTATAGAAGAGCGGGATGGGAATGAGCAGTTCTTC.

This chain connects TRBV11-1 to TRBJ1-2; 8 bases match TRBD1. Germline lookup yields CDR1 SGHAT and CDR2 FQDESV (reference sequence). The CDR3 covers 13 residues. With 5 bases clipped from V and 4 bases from J, the junction kept 3 bases outside the gene matches. CDR3: CASSNDRGYGYTF. The CDR3, as DNA: TGTGCCAGCAGCAACGACAGGGGCTATGGCTACACCTTC.

The chain couples TRBV5-5 to TRBJ1-5, with 7 bases fitting TRBD1. Germline trimming cut 3 bases from V and 3 bases from J; bases unmatched to any gene: 3. CDR3 length: 14 residues. Germline V gene sequence: CDR1 SGHKS, CDR2 YYEKEE (reference sequence). The CDR3 reads CASSYGTDNQPQHF. The CDR3 DNA sequence: TGTGCCAGCAGCTACGGGACAGACAATCAGCCCCAGCATTTT.

With regard to this clone: Other nucleotide sequences from this sample produce the same CDR3. This sequence joins TRBV18 and TRBJ2-1; 11 positions agree with TRBD2. Trimming cost V 2 bases and J 4 bases; bases outside gene matches: 1. The CDR3 loop spans 15 amino acids. The germline V gene has CDR1 KGHSH and CDR2 LQKENI. The CDR3 region has the DNA TGTGCCAGCTCACCAAGGACTAGCGGGTACAATGAGCAGTTCTTC. Amino acids: CASSPRTSGYNEQFF. The full variable domain, with the rest looked up from reference TRBV18 and TRBJ2-1, is NAGVMQNPRHLVRRRGQEARLRCSPMKGHSHVYWYRQLPEEGLKFMVYLQKENIIDESGMPKERFSAEFPKEGPSILRIQQVVRGDSAAYFCASSPRTSGYNEQFFGPGTRLTVL.